This T cell receptor (beta chain) was sequenced during a study of tumor and adjacent non-tumor tissue in lung cancer. Across the whole study: There were some 11 adenocarcinoma, a couple of squamous cell carcinoma and 1 small cell lung cancer cases. Stage I to III disease affected 10 men and roughly 5 women aged roughly 30 to 76. Study-wide points: In normal lung, the top 100 clones were significantly more dominant than in tumor.

Comments on this clonotype: Its antigen is not identified.

Three rounds of nested PCR, following a modified ARM-PCR protocol, produced the TCRbeta library. TCRdb reprocessed the multiplex PCR reads via MiXCR and lists one record per CDR3 protein. Counted here are 75,000 to 100,000 distinct CDR3 sequences, 67% occurring once; the ten biggest clones make up around 19%. Germline V gene lookup returns CDR1 SGHNT and CDR2 YENEEA. V was shortened by 0 bases and J by 3 bases, with 12 bases between the two germline ends. The CDR3 spans 15 residues. This sample's RNA came from whole unsorted tissue. The chain uses TRBV11-3 and TRBJ2-7; no definite D call. The sequence was obtained from a man in his 60s with non-small cell lung cancer. Sample: lung tumor tissue. The CDR3: CASSLDGGTSYEQYF. The CDR3 DNA reads TGTGCCAGCAGCTTAGATGGCGGTACAAGCTACGAGCAGTACTTC.